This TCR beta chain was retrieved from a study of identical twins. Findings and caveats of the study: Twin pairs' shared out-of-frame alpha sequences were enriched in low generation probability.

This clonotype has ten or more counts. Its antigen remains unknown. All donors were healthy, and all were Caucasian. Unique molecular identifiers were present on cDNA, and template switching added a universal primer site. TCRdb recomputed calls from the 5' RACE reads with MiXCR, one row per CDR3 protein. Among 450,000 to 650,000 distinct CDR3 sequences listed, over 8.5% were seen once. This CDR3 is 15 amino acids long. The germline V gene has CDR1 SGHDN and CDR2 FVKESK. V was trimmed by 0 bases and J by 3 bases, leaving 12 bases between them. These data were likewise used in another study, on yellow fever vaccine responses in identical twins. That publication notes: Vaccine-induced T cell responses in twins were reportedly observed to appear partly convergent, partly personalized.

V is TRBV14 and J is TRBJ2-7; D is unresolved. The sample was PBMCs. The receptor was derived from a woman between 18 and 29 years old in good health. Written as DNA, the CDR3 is TGTGCCAGCAGCCAAGATCTCCGGTCCCACTACGAGCAGTACTTC. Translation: CASSQDLRSHYEQYF.